The 9 T cell receptor beta chains listed next were all sequenced from one sample in a study of patients and donors after allogeneic stem cell transplantation. Via MiXCR, TCRdb re-called the RT-PCR reads, giving one row per CDR3 protein. This table has 900,000 to 1,000,000 distinct CDR3 sequences, more than 15% appearing once. Sample: blood, either unsorted or a sorted T cell fraction (not recorded which). The receptor source for this set is a human donor who was either an allogeneic HSCT recipient or a stem cell or donor lymphocyte infusion donor (not recorded which). It is not recorded whose cells these are; they may come from a transplant donor.

This chain joins TRBV5-1 and TRBJ1-1, with a possible D match to TRBD1 (5 bases). This CDR3 has 14 amino acids. The germline gives CDR1 SGHRS, CDR2 YFSETQ. V dropped 3 bases and J dropped 1 base, with 10 bases sitting between them. CDR3 sequence: CASSSITGNTEAFF. DNA of the CDR3: TGCGCCAGCAGCTCGATAACAGGGAACACTGAAGCTTTCTTT.

The chain links TRBV15 to TRBJ1-3; tentative D call: TRBD1 (6 bases). The CDR3 has 15 residues. In germline, CDR1 is LNHNV, CDR2 YYDKDF (reference sequence). V was cut by 0 bases and J by 2 bases, with 8 bases left in between. The CDR3 DNA reads as TGTGCCACCAGCAGAGAAGGGGGGACTGGAAACACCATATATTTT. The encoded protein is CATSREGGTGNTIYF.

This clonotype was observed a handful of times. The chain combines TRBV25-1 with TRBJ1-6, with D tentatively TRBD1 (5 bases). The CDR3 has 15 amino acids. Trimming removed 3 bases from V and 9 bases from J, with 15 bases in between. Germline V gene data show CDR1 as MGHDK and CDR2 as SYGVNS. The CDR3 loop reads CASSDLQDWRSPLHF. The CDR3 nucleotides are TGTGCCAGCAGTGATCTACAGGATTGGCGTTCACCCCTCCACTTT.

There are many counts of this clonotype. The V and J genes are TRBV12-3 or TRBV12-4 and TRBJ2-3; D is uncertain. Trimming removed 3 bases at V and 2 bases at J, with 6 bases between. This CDR3 region has 13 residues. This CDR3 reads CASSFSVTDTQYF. The CDR3 DNA is TGTGCCAGCAGTTTCAGCGTCACAGATACGCAGTATTTT.

This clonotype has more than one count but fewer than ten. The V gene is TRBV5-1, the J gene TRBJ2-5; 9 bases line up with TRBD1. The germline gives CDR1 SGHRS, CDR2 YFSETQ. The CDR3 is 15 amino acids. V was pared by 5 bases and J by 5 bases, with 10 bases of the junction left unmatched. The CDR3 loop reads CASSYGDRDFETQYF. The CDR3 coding sequence is TGCGCCAGCAGTTACGGGGACAGGGATTTTGAGACCCAGTACTTC.

The rearrangement uses TRBV9 and TRBJ2-2, with D unclear. With 7 bases removed from V and 3 bases from J, the gap between germline ends came to 13 bases. The CDR3 consists of 14 residues. The germline V gene encodes CDR1 SGDLS and CDR2 YYNGEE. The CDR3 sequence: CASSRLVDTGELFF. Written as DNA, the CDR3 is TGTGCCAGCTCCCGACTGGTTGACACCGGGGAGCTGTTTTTT.

This chain links TRBV19 with TRBJ1-6, with a tentative D call TRBD1 (5 bases). Deletions cut 8 bases from V and 4 bases from J, with 15 bases between. The germline gives CDR1 LNHDA, CDR2 SQIVND (reference sequence). The CDR3 spans 15 residues. The CDR3 loop is CASGTARRYNSPLHF. The CDR3 DNA sequence: TGTGCCAGTGGGACCGCGCGGAGATATAATTCACCCCTCCACTTT.

This sequence joins TRBV29-1 and TRBJ2-6, with 7 bases identical to TRBD2. In germline, CDR1 is SQVTM, CDR2 ANQGSEA. The V and J ends lost 5 bases and 4 bases, in that order; junction bases with no gene match: 5. This CDR3 comprises 14 residues. CDR3 in amino acids: CSVKGLPGANVLTF. CDR3 DNA: TGCAGCGTTAAGGGACTACCCGGGGCCAACGTCCTGACTTTC. Using reference TRBV29-1 and TRBJ2-6 for the parts outside the CDR3, the full variable domain is SAVISQKPSRDICQRGTSLTIQCQVDSQVTMMFWYRQQPGQSLTLIATANQGSEATYESGFVIDKFPISRPNLTFSTLTVSNMSPEDSSIYLCSVKGLPGANVLTFGAGSRLTVL.

This chain uses TRBV12-3 or TRBV12-4 with TRBJ1-3; D uncertain. This CDR3 spans 14 amino acids. Trimming took 11 bases from V and 0 from J, leaving 14 bases between them. The CDR3 spells CAASTESSGNTIYF. The CDR3, as DNA: TGTGCCGCGAGTACCGAATCCTCTGGAAACACCATATATTTT.